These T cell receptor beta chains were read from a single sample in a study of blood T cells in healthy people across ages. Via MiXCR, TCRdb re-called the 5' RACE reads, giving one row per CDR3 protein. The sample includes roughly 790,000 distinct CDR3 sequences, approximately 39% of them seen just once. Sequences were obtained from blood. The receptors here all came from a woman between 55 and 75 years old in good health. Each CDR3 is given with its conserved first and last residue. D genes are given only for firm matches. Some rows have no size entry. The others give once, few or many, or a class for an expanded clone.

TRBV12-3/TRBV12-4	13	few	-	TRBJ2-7	TGTGCCAGCAGTTTAGCGGTATACAATGAGCAGTACTTC	CASSLAVYNEQYF
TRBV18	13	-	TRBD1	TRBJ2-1	TGTGCCAGCTCGCACTCAGGGGGCCACGAGCAGTTCTTC	CASSHSGGHEQFF
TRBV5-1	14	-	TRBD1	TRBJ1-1	TGCGCCAGCAGCATGACAGGGCTGAACACTGAAGCTTTCTTT	CASSMTGLNTEAFF
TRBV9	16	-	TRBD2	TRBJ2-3	TGTGCCAGCAGCAAAGGGACTAGCGGGCGCACAGATACGCAGTATTTT	CASSKGTSGRTDTQYF
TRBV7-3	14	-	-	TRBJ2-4	TGTGCCAGCAGCGTTCATGAGCAGGGATCGGAGCAGTACTTC	CASSVHEQGSEQYF
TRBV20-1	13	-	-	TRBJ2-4	TGCAGTACTTTAGACCCTTCCAAAAACATTCAGTACTTC	CSTLDPSKNIQYF
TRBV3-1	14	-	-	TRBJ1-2	TGTGCCAGCAGCCAAGAGAGCCAGCCTTTCGGCTACACCTTC	CASSQESQPFGYTF
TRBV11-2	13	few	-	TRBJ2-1	TGTGCCAGCAGCTTAGAGGGGCGTGGTGAGCAGTTCTTC	CASSLEGRGEQFF
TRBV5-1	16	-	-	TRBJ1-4	TGCGCGAGCTCAAACCGCGGCGGGGGGCGGGAAGAAAAACTGTTTTTT	CASSNRGGGREEKLFF
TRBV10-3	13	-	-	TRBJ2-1	TGTGCCATCAGTGAGGGGTTAAGTAATGAGCAGTTCTTC	CAISEGLSNEQFF
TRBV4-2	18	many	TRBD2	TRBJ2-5	TGTGCCAGCAGCCAAGATTTTAGCGGGGGCCCGAGGGTGCAGACCCAGTACTTC	CASSQDFSGGPRVQTQYF
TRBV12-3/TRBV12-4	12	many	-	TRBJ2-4	TGTGCCAGCAGTGCCCGATCGGGGATTCAGTACTTC	CASSARSGIQYF
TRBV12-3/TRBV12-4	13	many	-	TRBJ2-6	TGTGCCAGCTCACCTACTGGGGCCAACGTCCTGACTTTC	CASSPTGANVLTF
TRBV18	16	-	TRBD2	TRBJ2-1	TGTGCCAGCTCACCAACACTAGCGGGGACCCACAATGAGCAGTTCTTC	CASSPTLAGTHNEQFF
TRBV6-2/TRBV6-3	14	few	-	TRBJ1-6	TGTGCCAGCAGTCACAGACAGGAGATTTCACCCCTCCACTTT	CASSHRQEISPLHF
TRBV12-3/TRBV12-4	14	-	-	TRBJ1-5	TGTGCCAGCAGTTTTTTGGGCGCAGGTCAGCCCCAGCATTTT	CASSFLGAGQPQHF
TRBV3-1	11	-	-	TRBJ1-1	TGTGCCAGCAGCCAAGCCAGGGAAGCTTTCTTT	CASSQAREAFF
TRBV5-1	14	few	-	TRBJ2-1	TGCGCCAGCAGCTTGGATAAGCCCTACAATGAGCAGTTCTTC	CASSLDKPYNEQFF
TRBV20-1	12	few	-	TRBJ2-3	TGCAGTCTCCTTTCGTACACAGATACGCAGTATTTT	CSLLSYTDTQYF
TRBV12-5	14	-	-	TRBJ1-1	TGTGCTAGTGGTTTGCCCCTTGCGGGCACTGAAGCTTTCTTT	CASGLPLAGTEAFF
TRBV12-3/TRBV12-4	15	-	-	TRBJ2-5	TGTGCCAGCAGTCGCCGGAGATACAACCAAGAGACCCAGTACTTC	CASSRRRYNQETQYF
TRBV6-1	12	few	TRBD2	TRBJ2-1	TGTGCCAGCATCCTAGCGGGGGGGCCTCCGTTCTTC	CASILAGGPPFF
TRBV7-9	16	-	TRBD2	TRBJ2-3	TGTGCCAGCAGGCCTAGCGGGGTGCCTTTCACAGATACGCAGTATTTT	CASRPSGVPFTDTQYF
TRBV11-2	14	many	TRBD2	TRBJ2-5	TGTGCCAGCAGCCAAATTTTAGCGGGGGAGACCCAGTACTTC	CASSQILAGETQYF
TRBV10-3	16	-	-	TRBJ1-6	TGTGCCATCAGTGAGTCGGGCAGGGATGTAAATTCACCCCTCCACTTT	CAISESGRDVNSPLHF
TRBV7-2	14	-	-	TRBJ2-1	TGCGCCAGCAGCTTGACCCTCTCCTACAATGAGCAGTTCTTC	CASSLTLSYNEQFF
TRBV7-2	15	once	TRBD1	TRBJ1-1	TGTGCCAGCAGCTCAAGACAGGGGTTAATCACTGAAGCTTTCTTT	CASSSRQGLITEAFF
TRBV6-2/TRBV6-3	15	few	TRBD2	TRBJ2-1	TGTGCCAGCACCTCGTACGGGAGGGAGGTCAATGAGCAGTTCTTC	CASTSYGREVNEQFF
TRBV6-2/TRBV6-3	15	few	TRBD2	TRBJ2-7	TGTGCCAGCAGAATCACTAGCGGGATACCCTACGAGCAGTACTTC	CASRITSGIPYEQYF
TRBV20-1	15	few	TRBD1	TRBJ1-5	TGCAGTGCTAGCCTGGGGACAGGTAACAATCAGCCCCAGCATTTT	CSASLGTGNNQPQHF
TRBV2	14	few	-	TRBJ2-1	TGTGCCAGCAGTGAAGCGGCCCTGGAGGGTGAGCAGTTCTTC	CASSEAALEGEQFF
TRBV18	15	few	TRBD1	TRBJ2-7	TGTGCCAGCTCCCTCCGACAGGGAGACTCCTACGAGCAGTACTTC	CASSLRQGDSYEQYF
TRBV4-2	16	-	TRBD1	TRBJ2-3	TGTGCCAGCAGCCTTAAAAGGGAGACAGGGCCAGATACGCAGTATTTT	CASSLKRETGPDTQYF
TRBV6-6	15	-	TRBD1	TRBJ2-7	TGTGCCAGCATCACAGGGGGAAGCTCCTACAATGAGCAGTACTTC	CASITGGSSYNEQYF
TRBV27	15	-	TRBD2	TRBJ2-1	TGTGCCAGCAGTTCCCCACGGGAGGGGGGGAATGAGCAGTTCTTC	CASSSPREGGNEQFF
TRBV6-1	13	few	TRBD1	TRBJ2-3	TGTGCCAGCGGTACAGGGGACACAGATACGCAGTATTTT	CASGTGDTDTQYF
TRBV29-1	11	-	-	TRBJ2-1	TGCAGCTTTGAGAGAGGCGGGGAGCAGTTCTTC	CSFERGGEQFF
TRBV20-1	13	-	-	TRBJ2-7	TGCAGTGCCAGCCGGGGACAACCATACGAGCAGTACTTC	CSASRGQPYEQYF
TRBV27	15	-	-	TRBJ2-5	TGTGCCAGCAGTCCCATCTCAGCGAAGTGGGAGACCCAGTACTTC	CASSPISAKWETQYF
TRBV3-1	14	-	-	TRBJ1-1	TGTGCCAGCAGCCAAGTCGGACAGTCGTTGGGAGCTTTCTTT	CASSQVGQSLGAFF
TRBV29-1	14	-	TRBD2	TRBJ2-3	TGCAGCGTTGTCCCTAGCGGGAGTGGCGGTACGCAGTATTTT	CSVVPSGSGGTQYF
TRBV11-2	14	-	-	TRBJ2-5	TGTGCCAGCAGCTTAGCAGGGGCAGAAGAGACCCAGTACTTC	CASSLAGAEETQYF
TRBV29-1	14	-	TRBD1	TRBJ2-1	TGCAGCGCATCGGGACAGGGGACCCACAATGAGCAGTTCTTC	CSASGQGTHNEQFF
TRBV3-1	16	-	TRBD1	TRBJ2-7	TGTGCCAGCAGCCCGTCCGTGGACAGGGACTCCTACGAGCAGTACTTC	CASSPSVDRDSYEQYF
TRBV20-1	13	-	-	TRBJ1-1	TGCAGTGCTAGAACAGACCCGAACACTGAAGCTTTCTTT	CSARTDPNTEAFF
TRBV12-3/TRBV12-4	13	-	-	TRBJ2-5	TGTGCCAGCGTCAAAAGCCCCGATGAGACCCAGTACTTC	CASVKSPDETQYF
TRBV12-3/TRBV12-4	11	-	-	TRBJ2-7	TGTGCCAGCAGCTACGACGGAGAGCAGTACTTC	CASSYDGEQYF
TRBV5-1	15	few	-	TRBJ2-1	TGCGCCAGCAGCTTGCGGGACACTACCTACAATGAGCAGTTCTTC	CASSLRDTTYNEQFF
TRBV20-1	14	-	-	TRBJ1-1	TGCAGTGCTAGAGTAGGGGGGGTGGGCACTGAAGCTTTCTTT	CSARVGGVGTEAFF
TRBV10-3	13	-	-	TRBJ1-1	TGTGCCATCAGGGTCGGGGGAGACACTGAAGCTTTCTTT	CAIRVGGDTEAFF